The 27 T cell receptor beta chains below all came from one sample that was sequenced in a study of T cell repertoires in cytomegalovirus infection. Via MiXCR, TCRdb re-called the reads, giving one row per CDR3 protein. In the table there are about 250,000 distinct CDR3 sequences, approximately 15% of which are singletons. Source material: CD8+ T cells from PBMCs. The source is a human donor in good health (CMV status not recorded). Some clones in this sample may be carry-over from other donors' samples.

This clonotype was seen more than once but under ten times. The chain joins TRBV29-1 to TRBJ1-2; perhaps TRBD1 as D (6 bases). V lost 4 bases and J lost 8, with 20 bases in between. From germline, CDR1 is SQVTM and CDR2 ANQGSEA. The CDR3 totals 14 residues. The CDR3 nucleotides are TGCAGCGTTGCTCCGGGGGCTGGGAACAGCGGCTACACCTTC. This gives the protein CSVAPGAGNSGYTF.

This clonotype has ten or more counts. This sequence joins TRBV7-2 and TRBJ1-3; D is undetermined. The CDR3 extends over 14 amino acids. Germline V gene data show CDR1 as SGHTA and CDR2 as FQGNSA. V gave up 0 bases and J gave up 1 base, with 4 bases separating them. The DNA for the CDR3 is TGTGCCAGCAGCTTAGCCGCATCTGGAAACACCATATATTTT. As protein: CASSLAASGNTIYF.

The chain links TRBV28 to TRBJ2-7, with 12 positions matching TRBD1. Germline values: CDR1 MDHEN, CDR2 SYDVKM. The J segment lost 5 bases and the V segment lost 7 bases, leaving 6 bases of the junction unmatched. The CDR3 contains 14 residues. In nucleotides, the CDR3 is TGTGCCAGCACCCAGGGACAGGGGGCCGACGAGCAGTACTTC. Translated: CASTQGQGADEQYF. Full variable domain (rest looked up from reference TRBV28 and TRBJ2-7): DVKVTQSSRYLVKRTGEKVFLECVQDMDHENMFWYRQDPGLGLRLIYFSYDVKMKEKGDIPEGYSVSREKKERFSLILESASTNQTSMYLCASTQGQGADEQYFGPGTRLTVT.

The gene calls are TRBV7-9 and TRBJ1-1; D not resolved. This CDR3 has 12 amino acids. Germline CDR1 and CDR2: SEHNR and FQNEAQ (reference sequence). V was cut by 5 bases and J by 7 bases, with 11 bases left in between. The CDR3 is CASSGPRGEAFF. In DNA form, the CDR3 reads TGTGCCAGCAGCGGGCCCCGGGGTGAAGCTTTCTTT.

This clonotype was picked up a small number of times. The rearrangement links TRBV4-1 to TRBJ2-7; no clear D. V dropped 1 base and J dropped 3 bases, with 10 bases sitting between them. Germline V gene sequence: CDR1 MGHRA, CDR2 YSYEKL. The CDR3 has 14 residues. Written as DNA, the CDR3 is TGCGCCAGCAGCCAAGGACCTTCAAGCTACGAGCAGTACTTC. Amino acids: CASSQGPSSYEQYF.

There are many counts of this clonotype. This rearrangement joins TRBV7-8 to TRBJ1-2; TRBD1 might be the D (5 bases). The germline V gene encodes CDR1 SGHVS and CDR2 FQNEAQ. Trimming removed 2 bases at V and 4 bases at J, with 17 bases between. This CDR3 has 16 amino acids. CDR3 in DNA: TGTGCCAGCAGCTTAAGTGGGGGAGTCCCATCCTATGGCTACACCTTC. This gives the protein CASSLSGGVPSYGYTF.

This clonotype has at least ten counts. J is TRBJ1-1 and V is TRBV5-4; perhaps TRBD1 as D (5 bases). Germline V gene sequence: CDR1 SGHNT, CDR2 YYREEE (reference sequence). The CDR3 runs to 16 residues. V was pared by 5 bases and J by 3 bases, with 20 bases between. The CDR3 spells CASSSGGVVGDTEAFF. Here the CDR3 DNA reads TGTGCCAGCAGTTCTGGGGGGGTTGTAGGGGACACTGAAGCTTTCTTT. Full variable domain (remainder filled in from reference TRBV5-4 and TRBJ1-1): ETGVTQSPTHLIKTRGQQVTLRCSSQSGHNTVSWYQQALGQGPQFIFQYYREEENGRGNFPPRFSGLQFPNYSSELNVNALELDDSALYLCASSSGGVVGDTEAFFGQGTRLTVV.

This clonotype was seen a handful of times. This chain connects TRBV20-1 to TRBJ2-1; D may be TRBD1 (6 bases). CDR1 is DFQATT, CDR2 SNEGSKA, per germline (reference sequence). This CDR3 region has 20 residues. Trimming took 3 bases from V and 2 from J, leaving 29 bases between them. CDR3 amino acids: CSASGYPERTELDAYNEQFF. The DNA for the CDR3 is TGCAGTGCTAGTGGTTATCCCGAACGGACAGAACTTGATGCCTACAATGAGCAGTTCTTC.

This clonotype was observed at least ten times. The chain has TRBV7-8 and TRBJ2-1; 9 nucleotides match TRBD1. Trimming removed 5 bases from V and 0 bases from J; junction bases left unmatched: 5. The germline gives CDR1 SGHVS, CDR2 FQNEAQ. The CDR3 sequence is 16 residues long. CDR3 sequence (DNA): TGTGCCAGCAGCCGGGGGACAGGGACCTCCTACAATGAGCAGTTCTTC. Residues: CASSRGTGTSYNEQFF.

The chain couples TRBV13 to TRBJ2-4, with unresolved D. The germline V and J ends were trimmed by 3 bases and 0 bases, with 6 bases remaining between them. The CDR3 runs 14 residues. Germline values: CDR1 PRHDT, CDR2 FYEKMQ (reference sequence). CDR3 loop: CASSFRAAKNIQYF. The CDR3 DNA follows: TGTGCCAGCAGCTTTCGCGCAGCCAAAAACATTCAGTACTTC.

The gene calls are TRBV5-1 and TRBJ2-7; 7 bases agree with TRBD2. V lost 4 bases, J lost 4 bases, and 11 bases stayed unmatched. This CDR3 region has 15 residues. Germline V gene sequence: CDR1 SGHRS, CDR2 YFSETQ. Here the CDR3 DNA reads TGCGCCAGCAGCCAAGGCCACACCGGGGGGTACGAGCAGTACTTC. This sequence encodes CASSQGHTGGYEQYF.

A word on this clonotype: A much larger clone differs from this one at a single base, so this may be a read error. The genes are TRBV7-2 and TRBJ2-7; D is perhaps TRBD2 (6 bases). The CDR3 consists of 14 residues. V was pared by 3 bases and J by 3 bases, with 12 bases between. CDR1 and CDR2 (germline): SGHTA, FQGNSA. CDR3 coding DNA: TGTGCCAGCAGCTTTGACGGGGGAGGCTACGAGCAGTACTTC. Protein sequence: CASSFDGGGYEQYF. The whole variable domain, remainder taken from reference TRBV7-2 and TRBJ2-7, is GAGVSQSPSNKVTEKGKDVELRCDPISGHTALYWYRQSLGQGLEFLIYFQGNSAPDKSGLPSDRFSAERTGGSVSTLTIQRTQQEDSAVYLCASSFDGGGYEQYFGPGTRLTVT.

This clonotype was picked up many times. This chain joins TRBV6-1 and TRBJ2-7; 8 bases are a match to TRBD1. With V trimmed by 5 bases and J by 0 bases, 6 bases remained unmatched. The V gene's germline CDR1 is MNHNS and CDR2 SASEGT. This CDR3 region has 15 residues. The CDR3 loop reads CASSQDRVGSYEQYF. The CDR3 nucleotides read TGTGCCAGCAGTCAGGACAGGGTCGGCTCCTACGAGCAGTACTTC.

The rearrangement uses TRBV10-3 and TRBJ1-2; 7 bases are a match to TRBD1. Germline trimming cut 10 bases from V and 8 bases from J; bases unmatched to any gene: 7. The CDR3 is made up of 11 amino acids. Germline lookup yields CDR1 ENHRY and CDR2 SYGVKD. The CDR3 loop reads CATRTGLGYTF. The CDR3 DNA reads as TGTGCCACGAGGACAGGATTGGGCTACACCTTC.

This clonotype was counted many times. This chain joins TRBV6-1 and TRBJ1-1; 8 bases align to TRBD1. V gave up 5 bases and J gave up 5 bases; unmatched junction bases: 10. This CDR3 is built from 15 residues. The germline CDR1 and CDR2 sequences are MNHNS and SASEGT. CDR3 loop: CASSQTDRGRTEAFF. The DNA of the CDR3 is TGTGCCAGCAGTCAAACAGACAGGGGAAGGACTGAAGCTTTCTTT.

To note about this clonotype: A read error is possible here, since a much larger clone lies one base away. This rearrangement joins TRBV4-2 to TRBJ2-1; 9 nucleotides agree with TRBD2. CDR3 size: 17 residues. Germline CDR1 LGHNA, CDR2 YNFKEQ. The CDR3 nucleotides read TGTGCCAGCAGCCAAGATCGGGGACTAGCTCCCTACAATGAGCAGTCCTTC. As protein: CASSQDRGLAPYNEQSF.

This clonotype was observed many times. For the CDR3, the DNA is TGTGCCAGCAGTTACACACGACTAGCGGGAAACTACGAGCAGTACTTC. Amino acid sequence: CASSYTRLAGNYEQYF. The V call is TRBV6-6, the J call TRBJ2-7; 11 bases map to TRBD2. The junction had 6 bases not matched to a gene; V was cut back by 2 bases and J by 3 bases. Germline CDR1 MNHNY, CDR2 SVGAGI (reference sequence). This CDR3 has 16 amino acids.

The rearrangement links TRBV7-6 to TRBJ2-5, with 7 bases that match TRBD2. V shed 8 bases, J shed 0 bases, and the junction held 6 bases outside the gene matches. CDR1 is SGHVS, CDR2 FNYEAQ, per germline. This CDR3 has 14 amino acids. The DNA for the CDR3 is TGTGCCAGCTCTAGTAGCGGGTACCAAGAGACCCAGTACTTC. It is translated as CASSSSGYQETQYF. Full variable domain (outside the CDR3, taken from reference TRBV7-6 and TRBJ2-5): GAGVSQSPRYKVTKRGQDVALRCDPISGHVSLYWYRQALGQGPEFLTYFNYEAQQDKSGLPNDRFSAERPEGSISTLTIQRTEQRDSAMYRCASSSSGYQETQYFGPGTRLLVL.

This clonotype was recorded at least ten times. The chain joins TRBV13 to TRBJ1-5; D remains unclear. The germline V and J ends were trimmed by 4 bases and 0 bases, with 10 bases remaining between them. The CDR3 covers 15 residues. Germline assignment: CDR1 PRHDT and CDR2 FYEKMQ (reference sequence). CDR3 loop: CASSSTRYSNQPQHF. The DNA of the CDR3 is TGTGCCAGCAGCTCAACAAGATATAGCAATCAGCCCCAGCATTTT.

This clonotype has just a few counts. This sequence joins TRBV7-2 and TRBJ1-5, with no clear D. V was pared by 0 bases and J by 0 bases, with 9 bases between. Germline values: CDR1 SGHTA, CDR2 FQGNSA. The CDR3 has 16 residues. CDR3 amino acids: CASSLASVYSNQPQHF. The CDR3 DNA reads TGTGCCAGCAGCTTAGCATCGGTCTATAGCAATCAGCCCCAGCATTTT.

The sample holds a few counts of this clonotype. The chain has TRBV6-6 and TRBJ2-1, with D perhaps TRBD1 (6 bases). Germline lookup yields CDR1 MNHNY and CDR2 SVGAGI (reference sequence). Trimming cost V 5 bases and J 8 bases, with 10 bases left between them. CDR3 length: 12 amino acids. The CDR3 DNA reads TGTGCCAGCAGTCACGCAGGGGATGAGCAGTTCTTC. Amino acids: CASSHAGDEQFF.

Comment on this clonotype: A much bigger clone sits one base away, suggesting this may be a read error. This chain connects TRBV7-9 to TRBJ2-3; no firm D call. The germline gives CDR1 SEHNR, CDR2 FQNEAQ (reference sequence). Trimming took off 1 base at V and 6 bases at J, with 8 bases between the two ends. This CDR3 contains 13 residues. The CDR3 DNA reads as TGTGCCAGCAGCTTAGAAGCGTGTGATACGCAGTATTTT. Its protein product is CASSLEACDTQYF.

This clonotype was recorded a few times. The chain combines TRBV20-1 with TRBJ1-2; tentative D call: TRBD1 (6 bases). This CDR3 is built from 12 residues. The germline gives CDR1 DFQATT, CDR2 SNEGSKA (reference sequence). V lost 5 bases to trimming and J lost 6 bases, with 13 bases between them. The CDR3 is CSAEGGWNGYTF. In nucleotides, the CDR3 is TGCAGTGCTGAGGGGGGCTGGAATGGCTACACCTTC.

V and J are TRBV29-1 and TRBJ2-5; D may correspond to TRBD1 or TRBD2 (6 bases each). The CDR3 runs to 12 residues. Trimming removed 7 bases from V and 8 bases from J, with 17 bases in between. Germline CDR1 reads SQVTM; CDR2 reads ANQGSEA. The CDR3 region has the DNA TGCAGCGCGGGCGGGGCAGGGACAACCCAGTACTTC. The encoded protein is CSAGGAGTTQYF.

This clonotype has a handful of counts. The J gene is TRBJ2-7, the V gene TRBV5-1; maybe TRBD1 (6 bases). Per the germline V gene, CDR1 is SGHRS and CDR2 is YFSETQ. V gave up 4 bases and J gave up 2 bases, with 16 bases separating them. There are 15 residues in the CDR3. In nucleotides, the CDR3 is TGCGCCAGCAGCCCTTGGCAGGGGATTCCCTACGAGCAGTACTTC. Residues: CASSPWQGIPYEQYF.

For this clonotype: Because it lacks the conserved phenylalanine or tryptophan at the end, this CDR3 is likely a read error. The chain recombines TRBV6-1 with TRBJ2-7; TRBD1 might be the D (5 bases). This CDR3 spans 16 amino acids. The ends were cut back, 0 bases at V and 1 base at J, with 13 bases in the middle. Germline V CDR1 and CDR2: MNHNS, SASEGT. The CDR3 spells CASSEAGGAGSYEQYS. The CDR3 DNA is TGTGCCAGCAGTGAAGCGGGTGGGGCAGGGTCCTACGAGCAGTACTCC.

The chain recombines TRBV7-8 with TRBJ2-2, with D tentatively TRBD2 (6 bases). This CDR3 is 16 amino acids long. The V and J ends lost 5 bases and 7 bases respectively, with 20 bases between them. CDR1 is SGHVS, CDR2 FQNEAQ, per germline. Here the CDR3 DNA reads TGTGCCAGCAGCCCCCGGGCCTACCTGGAGGGCGGGGAGCTGTTTTTT. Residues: CASSPRAYLEGGELFF. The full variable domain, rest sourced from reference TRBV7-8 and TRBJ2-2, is GAGVSQSPRYKVAKRGQDVALRCDPISGHVSLFWYQQALGQGPEFLTYFQNEAQLDKSGLPSDRFFAERPEGSVSTLKIQRTQQEDSAVYLCASSPRAYLEGGELFFGEGSRLTVL.